At least ten counts were recorded for the clone carrying this TCR beta chain. Its antigen remains unidentified. Each CDR3 protein gets one entry after TCRdb re-called the 5' RACE reads with MiXCR. This table has roughly 250,000 distinct CDR3 sequences, over 11% appearing once. The sample originates from a study of identical twins. Regarding the study as a whole: Within cord blood, abundant beta clonotypes carried fewer insertions, but memory repertoires showed no such trend. Weaker excess twin sharing was seen among beta out-of-frame sequences. The study found excess low generation probability among twin-shared out-of-frame alpha sequences.

V lost 6 bases and J lost 10; bases outside the gene matches: 3. Germline V gene lookup returns CDR1 ENHRY and CDR2 SYGVKD. The CDR3 consists of 11 residues. This receptor was taken from a woman aged 18-35 years in good health. This chain joins TRBV10-3 and TRBJ2-1, with 7 bases lining up with TRBD1. Sequencing was performed on memory (CD45RO+) T cells sorted from blood. The CDR3 region has the DNA TGTGCCATCAGGAGGGGACAGGAGCAGTTCTTC. This encodes CAIRRGQEQFF.